This T cell receptor beta chain came from a study of cytomegalovirus exposure and HLA in healthy donors. Study in general: Researchers found that roughly 77% of 300 to 450 genotyped donors fell within the Caucasian-associated ancestry cluster.

With V trimmed by 6 bases and J by 1 base, 9 bases remained unmatched. The CDR3 has 16 residues. Germline lookup yields CDR1 SNHLY and CDR2 FYNNEI. Worth noting for this clone: The antigen is not known.

Study-level points and caveats: Being productive about 90% or about 30% of the time was typical of most TCR beta V segments in an earlier analysis.

PCR amplification relied on 60 Vbeta primers (plus 13 Jbeta primers). Clones were read by immunoSEQ multiplex PCR, and TCRdb kept only the in-frame ones, dropping some. The sample lists about 130,000 clones; around three quarters were seen once. This clonotype was sampled from a male donor in good health and CMV-seropositive. The sequenced sample was PBMCs. The gene calls are TRBV2 and TRBJ2-3, with TRBD2 matching 8 bases. The CDR3 sequence is CASSTRGGRGTDTQYF. The DNA of the CDR3 is TGTGCCAGCAGCACCCGGGGGGGCCGTGGCACAGATACGCAGTATTTT.